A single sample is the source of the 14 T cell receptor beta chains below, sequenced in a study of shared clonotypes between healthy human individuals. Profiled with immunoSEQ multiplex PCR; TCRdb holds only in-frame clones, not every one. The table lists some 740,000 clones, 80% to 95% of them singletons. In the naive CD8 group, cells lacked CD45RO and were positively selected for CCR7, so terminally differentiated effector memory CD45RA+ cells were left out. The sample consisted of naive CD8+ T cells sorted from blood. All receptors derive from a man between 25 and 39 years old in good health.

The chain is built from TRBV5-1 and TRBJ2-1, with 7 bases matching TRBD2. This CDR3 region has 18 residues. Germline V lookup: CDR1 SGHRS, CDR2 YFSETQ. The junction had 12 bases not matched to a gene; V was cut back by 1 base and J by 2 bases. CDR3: CASSLWPPDGGTYNEQFF. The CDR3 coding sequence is TGCGCCAGCAGCTTGTGGCCACCTGACGGGGGGACCTACAATGAGCAGTTCTTC.

As DNA, the CDR3 is TGCAGCGCCAAGGAAGGCTACGAGCAGTACTTC. It yields the protein CSAKEGYEQYF. This rearrangement joins TRBV29-1 to TRBJ2-7; D remains unclear. The CDR3 contains 11 residues. Per the germline V gene, CDR1 is SQVTM and CDR2 is ANQGSEA. Between the trimmed V and J ends, which lost 7 bases and 3 bases, there was a span of 10 bases.

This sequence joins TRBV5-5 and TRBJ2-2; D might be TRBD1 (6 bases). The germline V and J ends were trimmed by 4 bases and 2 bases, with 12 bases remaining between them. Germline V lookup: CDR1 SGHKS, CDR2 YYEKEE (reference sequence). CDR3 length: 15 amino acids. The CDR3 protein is CASSESDRNTGELFF. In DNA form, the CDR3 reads TGTGCCAGCAGCGAATCGGACAGAAACACCGGGGAGCTGTTTTTT.

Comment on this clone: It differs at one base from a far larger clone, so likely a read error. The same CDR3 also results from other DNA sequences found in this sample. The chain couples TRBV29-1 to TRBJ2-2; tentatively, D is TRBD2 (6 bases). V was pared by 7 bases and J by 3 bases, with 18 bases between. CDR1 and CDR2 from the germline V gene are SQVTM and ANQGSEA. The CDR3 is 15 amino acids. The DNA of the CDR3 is TGCAGCGCCAAGTCGGGACTGGGCGACACCGGGGAGCTGTTTTTT. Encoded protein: CSAKSGLGDTGELFF.

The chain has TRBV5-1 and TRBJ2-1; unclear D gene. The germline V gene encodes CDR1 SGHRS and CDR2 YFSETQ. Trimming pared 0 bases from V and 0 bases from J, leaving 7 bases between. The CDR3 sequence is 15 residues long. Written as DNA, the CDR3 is TGCGCCAGCAGCTTGGCAGGAAACTCCTACAATGAGCAGTTCTTC. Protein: CASSLAGNSYNEQFF. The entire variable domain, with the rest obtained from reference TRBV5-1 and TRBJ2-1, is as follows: KAGVTQTPRYLIKTRGQQVTLSCSPISGHRSVSWYQQTPGQGLQFLFEYFSETQRNKGNFPGRFSGRQFSNSRSEMNVSTLELGDSALYLCASSLAGNSYNEQFFGPGTRLTVL.

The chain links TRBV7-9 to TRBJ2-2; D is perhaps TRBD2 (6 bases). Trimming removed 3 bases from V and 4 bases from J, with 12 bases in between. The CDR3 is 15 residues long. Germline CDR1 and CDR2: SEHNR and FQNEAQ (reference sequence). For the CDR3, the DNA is TGTGCCAGCAGCTTGGGCGGGAACCCCACCGGGGAGCTGTTTTTT. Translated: CASSLGGNPTGELFF.

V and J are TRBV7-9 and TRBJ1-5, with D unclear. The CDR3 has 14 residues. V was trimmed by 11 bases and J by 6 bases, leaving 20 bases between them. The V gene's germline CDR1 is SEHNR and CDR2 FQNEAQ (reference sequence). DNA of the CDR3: TGTGCCTCGGCACCCGGCGGCGGGAGTCAGCCCCAGCATTTT. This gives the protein CASAPGGGSQPQHF. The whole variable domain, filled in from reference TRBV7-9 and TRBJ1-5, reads DTGVSQNPRHKITKRGQNVTFRCDPISEHNRLYWYRQTLGQGPEFLTYFQNEAQLEKSRLLSDRFSAERPKGSFSTLEIQRTEQGDSAMYLCASAPGGGSQPQHFGDGTRLSIL.

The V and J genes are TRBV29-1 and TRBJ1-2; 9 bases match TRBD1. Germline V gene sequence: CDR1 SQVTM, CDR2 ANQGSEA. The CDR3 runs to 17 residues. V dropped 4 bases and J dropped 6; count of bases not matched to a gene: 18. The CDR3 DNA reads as TGCAGCGTTGGAACAGCGGGACAGGGCGCGGTTTTGGATGGCTACACCTTC. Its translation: CSVGTAGQGAVLDGYTF. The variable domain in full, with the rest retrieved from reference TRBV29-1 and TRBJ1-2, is SAVISQKPSRDICQRGTSLTIQCQVDSQVTMMFWYRQQPGQSLTLIATANQGSEATYESGFVIDKFPISRPNLTFSTLTVSNMSPEDSSIYLCSVGTAGQGAVLDGYTFGSGTRLTVV.

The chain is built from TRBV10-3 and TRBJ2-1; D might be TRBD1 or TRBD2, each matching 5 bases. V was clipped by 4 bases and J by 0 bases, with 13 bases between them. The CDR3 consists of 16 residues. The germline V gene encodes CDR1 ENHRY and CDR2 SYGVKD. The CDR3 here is CAISAGRPSSYNEQFF. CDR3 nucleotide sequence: TGTGCCATCAGTGCGGGACGCCCGAGCTCCTACAATGAGCAGTTCTTC.

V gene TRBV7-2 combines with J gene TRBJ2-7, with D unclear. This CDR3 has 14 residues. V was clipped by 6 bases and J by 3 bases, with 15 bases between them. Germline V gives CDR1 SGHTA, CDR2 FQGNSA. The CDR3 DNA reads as TGTGCCAGCAGTCACACTTTGAGCATCTACGAGCAGTACTTC. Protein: CASSHTLSIYEQYF.

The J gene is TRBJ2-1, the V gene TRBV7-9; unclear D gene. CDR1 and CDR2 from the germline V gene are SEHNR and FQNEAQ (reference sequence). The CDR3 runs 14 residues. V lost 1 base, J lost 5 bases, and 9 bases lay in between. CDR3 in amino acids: CASSLGESDNEQFF. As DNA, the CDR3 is TGTGCCAGCAGCTTAGGGGAAAGTGACAATGAGCAGTTCTTC.

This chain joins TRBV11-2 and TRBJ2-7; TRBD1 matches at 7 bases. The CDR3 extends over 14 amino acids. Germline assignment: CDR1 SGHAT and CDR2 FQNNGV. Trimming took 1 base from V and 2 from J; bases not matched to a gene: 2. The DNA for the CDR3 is TGTGCCAGCAGCTTAGGGGACAGCCCCTACGAGCAGTACTTC. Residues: CASSLGDSPYEQYF.

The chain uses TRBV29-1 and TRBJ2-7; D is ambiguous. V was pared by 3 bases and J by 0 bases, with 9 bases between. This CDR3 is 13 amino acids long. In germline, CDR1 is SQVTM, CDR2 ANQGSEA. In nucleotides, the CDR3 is TGCAGCGTTGATGTGGATAGCTCCTACGAGCAGTACTTC. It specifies CSVDVDSSYEQYF.

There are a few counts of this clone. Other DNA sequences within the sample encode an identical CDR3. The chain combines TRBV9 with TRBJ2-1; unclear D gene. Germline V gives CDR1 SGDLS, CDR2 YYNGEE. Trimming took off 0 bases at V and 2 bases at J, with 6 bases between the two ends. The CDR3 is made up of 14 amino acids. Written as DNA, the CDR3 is TGTGCCAGCAGCGTAGATGGGGCCTACAATGAGCAGTTCTTC. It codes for CASSVDGAYNEQFF. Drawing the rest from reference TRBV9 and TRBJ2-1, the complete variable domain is DSGVTQTPKHLITATGQRVTLRCSPRSGDLSVYWYQQSLDQGLQFLIQYYNGEERAKGNILERFSAQQFPDLHSELNLSSLELGDSALYFCASSVDGAYNEQFFGPGTRLTVL.